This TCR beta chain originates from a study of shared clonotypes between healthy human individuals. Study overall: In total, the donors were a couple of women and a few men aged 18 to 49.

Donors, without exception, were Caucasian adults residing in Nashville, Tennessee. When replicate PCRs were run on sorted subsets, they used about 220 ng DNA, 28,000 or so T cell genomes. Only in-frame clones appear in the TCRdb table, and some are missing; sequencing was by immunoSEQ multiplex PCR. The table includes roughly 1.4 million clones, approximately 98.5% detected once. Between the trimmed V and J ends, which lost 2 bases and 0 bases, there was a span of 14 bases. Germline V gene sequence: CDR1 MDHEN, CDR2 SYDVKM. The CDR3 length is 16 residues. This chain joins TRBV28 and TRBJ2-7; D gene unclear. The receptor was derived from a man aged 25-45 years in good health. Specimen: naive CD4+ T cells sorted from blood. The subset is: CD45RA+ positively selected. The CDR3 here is CASSLIGRTRSYEQYF. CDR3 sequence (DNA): TGTGCCAGCAGTTTAATAGGGCGAACCCGCTCCTACGAGCAGTACTTC.